These 19 T cell receptor beta chains came from one sample sequenced in a study of beta chain features in type 1 diabetes. General observations from the study: Moderate but significant shortening of TCRB CDR3s was recorded in all four CD4+ subsets from Type 1 diabetes patients.

These receptors' targets are unknown. cDNA synthesis used the whole RNA isolate, giving expressed TCRB sequences. Libraries were prepared by immunoSEQ multiplex PCR; TCRdb keeps only in-frame clonotypes and omits some of them. The repertoire holds about 160,000 clones, with 50% to 70% as singletons. Sequenced input: naive CD4+ T cells from blood. The receptors come from a man aged 25 to 45 with type 1 diabetes.

The J gene is TRBJ2-4, the V gene TRBV14; 10 nucleotides line up with TRBD2. The CDR3 has 18 amino acids. Looked up from germline, CDR1 is SGHDN and CDR2 is FVKESK. J was trimmed by 0 bases and V by 2 bases; bases with no gene match: 7. For the CDR3, the DNA is TGTGCCAGCAGCCAAAGAGGACTAGCGGTACTAGCCAAAAACATTCAGTACTTC. Translated, it gives CASSQRGLAVLAKNIQYF. Full variable domain (remainder filled in from reference TRBV14 and TRBJ2-4): EAGVTQFPSHSVIEKGQTVTLRCDPISGHDNLYWYRRVMGKEIKFLLHFVKESKQDESGMPNNRFLAERTGGTYSTLKVQPAELEDSGVYFCASSQRGLAVLAKNIQYFGAGTRLSVL.

The rearrangement joins TRBV5-1 to TRBJ2-3, with D possibly being TRBD1 or TRBD2 (5 bases each). The CDR3 totals 8 residues. Trimming took 5 bases from V and 14 from J, leaving 6 bases between them. Germline V gives CDR1 SGHRS, CDR2 YFSETQ. The CDR3 DNA reads TGCGCCAGCAGGAGGGGGTATTTT. Translation gives CASRRGYF.

The chain links TRBV20-1 to TRBJ2-7; possibly TRBD1 for D (6 bases). The V and J ends lost 6 bases and 7 bases respectively, with 10 bases between them. The CDR3 covers 10 residues. Per germline, CDR1 DFQATT and CDR2 SNEGSKA (reference sequence). In DNA form, the CDR3 reads TGCAGTGCCCAACAGGGAGAGCAGTACTTC. Protein sequence: CSAQQGEQYF.

V usage is TRBV7-9 and J usage is TRBJ2-2; D is unresolved. Germline lookup yields CDR1 SEHNR and CDR2 FQNEAQ (reference sequence). V was pared by 2 bases and J by 4 bases, with 11 bases between. The CDR3 sequence is 15 residues long. CDR3 sequence: CASSLLRPTTGELFF. Here the CDR3 DNA reads TGTGCCAGCAGCTTACTGCGGCCAACCACCGGGGAGCTGTTTTTT.

This chain links TRBV25-1 with TRBJ2-3, with D unclear. Trimming cost V 0 bases and J 8 bases, with 6 bases left between them. Per germline, CDR1 MGHDK and CDR2 SYGVNS. The length of the CDR3 is 12 residues. The CDR3 DNA reads as TGTGCCAGCAGTGAATATATAGGTACGCAGTATTTT. Protein: CASSEYIGTQYF.

This clone was counted between two and nine times. The same CDR3 can be traced to other DNA sequences in this sample. This chain uses TRBV30 with TRBJ2-7, with D maybe TRBD1 (5 bases). This CDR3 region has 11 residues. The germline V gene has CDR1 GTSNPN and CDR2 SVGIG (reference sequence). V dropped 2 bases and J dropped 5 bases, with 7 bases sitting between them. CDR3 protein: CAWSRGNEQYF. CDR3 coding DNA: TGTGCCTGGAGTAGGGGTAACGAGCAGTACTTC.

The chain couples TRBV23-1 to TRBJ2-6; D gene uncertain. TRBV23-1 is an ORF, with its function uncertain. The length of the CDR3 is 15 residues. V lost 4 bases and J lost 6, with 13 bases in between. The CDR3 DNA reads TGCGCCAGCAGTCGAACCGGATCGCCGGCCAACGTCCTGACTTTC. This codes for CASSRTGSPANVLTF.

V gene TRBV30 combines with J gene TRBJ1-2, with unresolved D. Between the trimmed V and J ends, which lost 6 bases and 4 bases, there was a span of 9 bases. From germline, CDR1 is GTSNPN and CDR2 SVGIG (reference sequence). The CDR3 loop spans 11 amino acids. Here the CDR3 reads CACARGYGYTF. The DNA for the CDR3 is TGTGCCTGTGCCCGCGGCTATGGCTACACCTTC.

This clone was seen a handful of times. The rearrangement joins TRBV29-1 to TRBJ2-2; 10 bases fit TRBD1. The germline CDR1 and CDR2 sequences are SQVTM and ANQGSEA. V dropped 5 bases and J dropped 0; count of bases not matched to a gene: 3. The CDR3 is 15 amino acids. Here the CDR3 DNA reads TGCAGCGTTTTCGGGACAGGGGCGAACACCGGGGAGCTGTTTTTT. Amino acid sequence: CSVFGTGANTGELFF.

This clone was counted once. V is TRBV11-2 and J is TRBJ1-4; D not certain. CDR1 and CDR2 (germline): SGHAT, FQNNGV. The CDR3 contains 13 residues. V lost 5 bases and J lost 6, with 10 bases in between. In DNA, the CDR3 is TGTGCCAGCAGCCGACGACCGGATGAAAAACTGTTTTTT. Its protein is CASSRRPDEKLFF.

V is TRBV4-1 and J is TRBJ2-5; D remains ambiguous. The germline V gene encodes CDR1 MGHRA and CDR2 YSYEKL. The length of the CDR3 is 14 residues. The V gene lost 0 bases and the J gene lost 5 bases, with 10 bases spanning the gap. CDR3 sequence: CASSQELDRETQYF. The CDR3 nucleotides are TGCGCCAGCAGCCAAGAGTTGGACCGGGAGACCCAGTACTTC.

The chain recombines TRBV4-3 with TRBJ1-2; D is uncertain. Germline V gene sequence: CDR1 LGHNA, CDR2 YSLEER. The CDR3 consists of 15 residues. V dropped 1 base and J dropped 0 bases, with 9 bases sitting between them. In DNA form, the CDR3 reads TGCGCCAGCAGCCAAGCTGGGGAAACTAACTATGGCTACACCTTC. Translating it yields CASSQAGETNYGYTF.

The V call is TRBV23-1, the J call TRBJ2-1, with D tentatively TRBD2 (6 bases). TRBV23-1 is filed as an ORF, its function uncertain. The CDR3 has 16 residues. Trimming shortened V by 6 bases and J by 3 bases, and 18 bases separated the two germline ends. In nucleotides, the CDR3 is TGCGCCAGCAGATCCCGGGGACTCCCAGTCTACAATGAGCAGTTCTTC. Its protein is CASRSRGLPVYNEQFF.

The chain uses TRBV29-1 and TRBJ2-7; 8 bases align to TRBD1. This CDR3 has 13 amino acids. In germline, CDR1 is SQVTM, CDR2 ANQGSEA. The V gene end was trimmed by 6 bases and the J gene end by 4 bases; junction bases not matched to a gene: 8. CDR3 region: CSVGRDRRYEQYF. In DNA form, the CDR3 reads TGCAGCGTGGGAAGGGACAGGAGGTACGAGCAGTACTTC.

This clone was observed a few times. The chain uses TRBV10-3 and TRBJ1-1, with TRBD1 as a possible D gene (5 bases). Trimming left V 1 base short and J 1 base short, with 7 bases between. Looked up from germline, CDR1 is ENHRY and CDR2 is SYGVKD. CDR3 length: 14 amino acids. The CDR3 coding sequence is TGTGCCATCAGTGAGTGGCAGGGGAACACTGAAGCTTTCTTT. This encodes CAISEWQGNTEAFF.

This clone was found a few times. V and J are TRBV29-1 and TRBJ2-3; D uncertain. The CDR3 is 13 amino acids. The V and J ends lost 1 base and 4 bases respectively, with 9 bases between them. The V gene's germline CDR1 is SQVTM and CDR2 ANQGSEA. This CDR3 reads CSVEGSPSDTQYF. CDR3 nucleotides: TGCAGCGTTGAAGGGAGTCCCTCAGATACGCAGTATTTT.

The chain couples TRBV7-2 to TRBJ2-2; weak D call: TRBD2 (6 bases). The CDR3 consists of 16 residues. Germline CDR1 is SGHTA and CDR2 is FQGNSA. The V and J ends lost 8 bases and 0 bases respectively, with 16 bases between them. The chain's CDR3 is CASLTGVLANTGELFF. As DNA, the CDR3 is TGTGCCAGCCTAACGGGAGTTCTCGCGAACACCGGGGAGCTGTTTTTT. Full variable domain (rest looked up from reference TRBV7-2 and TRBJ2-2): GAGVSQSPSNKVTEKGKDVELRCDPISGHTALYWYRQSLGQGLEFLIYFQGNSAPDKSGLPSDRFSAERTGGSVSTLTIQRTQQEDSAVYLCASLTGVLANTGELFFGEGSRLTVL.

This CDR3 reads CASSQTGTGWETQYF. CDR3 sequence (DNA): TGCGCCAGCAGCCAAACCGGAACAGGGTGGGAGACCCAGTACTTC. The chain recombines TRBV4-3 with TRBJ2-5; D is possibly TRBD1 (6 bases). V lost 2 bases, J lost 5 bases, and 15 bases lay in between. This CDR3 comprises 15 residues. Germline V lookup: CDR1 LGHNA, CDR2 YSLEER.

The chain couples TRBV4-3 to TRBJ1-5, with TRBD1 matching over 10 bases. The germline V gene has CDR1 LGHNA and CDR2 YSLEER. CDR3 length equals 13 residues. Losses at the gene ends were 5 bases for V and 10 bases for J; bases not matched to a gene: 5. The CDR3 spells CASSRDRGEPQHF. The DNA for the CDR3 is TGCGCCAGCAGCAGGGACAGGGGAGAACCCCAGCATTTT.